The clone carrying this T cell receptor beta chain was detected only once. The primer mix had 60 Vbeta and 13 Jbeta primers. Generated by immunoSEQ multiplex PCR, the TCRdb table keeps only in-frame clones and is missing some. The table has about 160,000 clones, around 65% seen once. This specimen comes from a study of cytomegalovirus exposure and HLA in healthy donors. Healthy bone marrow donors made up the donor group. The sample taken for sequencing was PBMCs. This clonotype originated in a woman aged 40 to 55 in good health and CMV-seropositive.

The CDR3: CASSQDWAGGADTQYF. The CDR3 DNA is TGCGCCAGCAGCCAAGATTGGGCAGGGGGCGCAGATACGCAGTATTTT. The gene calls are TRBV4-3 and TRBJ2-3; 8 bases fit TRBD1. With 0 bases clipped from V and 4 bases from J, the junction kept 6 bases outside the gene matches. The CDR3 is made up of 16 amino acids. Germline V gene sequence: CDR1 LGHNA, CDR2 YSLEER.